What follows are 20 T cell receptor beta chains derived from one specimen sequenced in a study of T-cell memory formation after mild COVID-19. TCRdb called the 5' RACE reads again in MiXCR, with one record for every CDR3 protein. The sample yields a few hundred thousand distinct CDR3 sequences, 15% to 20% seen once. The sequencing input was PBMCs or a T cell subset sorted from them (not recorded which). The receptors stem from a man in his late teens or twenties who had mild COVID-19 (a few samples of this study predate the infection). Cell type and time point are not known.

V usage is TRBV20-1 and J usage is TRBJ2-5; 9 bases are shared with TRBD2. Germline CDR1 is DFQATT and CDR2 is SNEGSKA (reference sequence). The CDR3 has 13 residues. V lost 2 bases and J lost 4; bases outside the gene matches: 2. This CDR3 reads CSARRRGGETQYF. In nucleotides, the CDR3 is TGCAGTGCTAGACGGCGGGGGGGAGAGACCCAGTACTTC.

The chain uses TRBV28 and TRBJ2-7; D possibly corresponds to TRBD1 (6 bases). The V and J ends lost 5 bases and 3 bases respectively, with 11 bases between them. Germline V gives CDR1 MDHEN, CDR2 SYDVKM. This CDR3 contains 13 residues. The CDR3 sequence is CASSETGFYEQYV. The DNA of the CDR3 is TGTGCCAGCAGTGAGACAGGTTTCTACGAGCAGTACGTC.

Here the CDR3 reads CASARAGGRTDTQYF. CDR3 in DNA: TGTGCCAGCGCCCGAGCGGGGGGTAGGACAGATACGCAGTATTTT. The chain employs TRBV7-2 and TRBJ2-3, with TRBD2 matching 9 bases. Germline V CDR1 and CDR2: SGHTA, FQGNSA. J was trimmed by 3 bases and V by 8 bases; bases with no gene match: 9. There are 15 residues in the CDR3. Filled out from reference TRBV7-2 and TRBJ2-3, the complete variable domain reads GAGVSQSPSNKVTEKGKDVELRCDPISGHTALYWYRQSLGQGLEFLIYFQGNSAPDKSGLPSDRFSAERTGGSVSTLTIQRTQQEDSAVYLCASARAGGRTDTQYFGPGTRLTVL.

Here the CDR3 DNA reads TGTGCCAGCACTAGCGGGGGGACCGCCGGGGAGACCCAGTACTTC. Its translation is CASTSGGTAGETQYF. The J gene is TRBJ2-5, the V gene TRBV27; 11 bases map to TRBD2. This CDR3 comprises 15 residues. Germline-derived CDR1 and CDR2 are MNHEY and SMNVEV (reference sequence). With V trimmed by 7 bases and J by 5 bases, 9 bases remained unmatched.

The V call is TRBV27, the J call TRBJ1-6, with D unresolved. Germline assignment: CDR1 MNHEY and CDR2 SMNVEV (reference sequence). This CDR3 has 15 residues. The V gene lost 3 bases and the J gene lost 8 bases, with 14 bases spanning the gap. CDR3 sequence: CASSLERVGDSPLHF. CDR3 DNA sequence: TGTGCCAGCAGTTTGGAAAGGGTCGGTGATTCACCCCTCCACTTT.

This clonotype showed up just a few times. The gene calls are TRBV28 and TRBJ2-7; 9 positions agree with TRBD1. CDR1 is MDHEN, CDR2 SYDVKM, per germline. Losses at the gene ends were 4 bases for V and 4 bases for J; bases not matched to a gene: 8. The CDR3 is 15 amino acids. CDR3 protein: CASSSATTGGYEQYV. CDR3 coding DNA: TGTGCCAGCAGTTCAGCCACGACAGGGGGATACGAGCAGTACGTC.

The chain recombines TRBV28 with TRBJ2-2; D gene unclear. The CDR3 is 14 residues long. Looked up from germline, CDR1 is MDHEN and CDR2 is SYDVKM. V gave up 3 bases and J gave up 3 bases, with 8 bases separating them. The DNA for the CDR3 is TGTGCCAGCAGTTTTCGACTTTACACCGGGGAGCTGTTTTTT. Its translation: CASSFRLYTGELFF.

V gene TRBV3-1 combines with J gene TRBJ2-1, with 7 bases matching TRBD1. Unmatched junction bases numbered 6, after V lost 1 base and J lost 3 bases. The CDR3 spans 16 residues. From germline, CDR1 is LGHDT and CDR2 YNNKEL (reference sequence). The CDR3 DNA sequence: TGTGCCAGCAGCCAAGCTCCGGGACAGATCTACAATGAGCAGTTCTTC. As protein: CASSQAPGQIYNEQFF.

V gene TRBV4-3 combines with J gene TRBJ2-1, with D possibly called TRBD1 or TRBD2 (6 bases each). The germline gives CDR1 LGHNA, CDR2 YSLEER. V lost 0 bases to trimming and J lost 4 bases, with 13 bases between them. The CDR3 covers 16 residues. CDR3 DNA sequence: TGCGCCAGCAGCCAAGAACTAACGGGGGCATACAATGAGCAGTTCTTC. Amino acid sequence: CASSQELTGAYNEQFF.

The V and J genes are TRBV10-3 and TRBJ1-3; maybe TRBD1 (5 bases). This CDR3 spans 14 amino acids. Germline values: CDR1 ENHRY, CDR2 SYGVKD. Trimming took 6 bases from V and 2 from J, leaving 11 bases between them. The CDR3: CAISKDTTGNTIYF. As DNA, the CDR3 is TGTGCCATCAGCAAGGACACCACTGGAAACACCATATATTTT.

The rearrangement uses TRBV3-1 and TRBJ2-3; perhaps TRBD2 as D (5 bases). Germline CDR1 reads LGHDT; CDR2 reads YNNKEL (reference sequence). The CDR3 loop spans 14 amino acids. V gave up 3 bases and J gave up 2 bases, with 9 bases separating them. In DNA, the CDR3 is TGTGCCAGCAGCCACGGGGTGATCACAGATACGCAGTATTTT. Translated, it gives CASSHGVITDTQYF.

The sample holds a few counts of this clonotype. The rearrangement links TRBV6-2 or TRBV6-3 to TRBJ2-2; D uncertain. CDR1 and CDR2 (germline): MNHEY, SVGEGT. This CDR3 contains 17 residues. Trimming left V 3 bases short and J 3 bases short, with 17 bases between. This CDR3 is CASSYSRWLGYTGELFF. The CDR3 DNA sequence: TGTGCCAGCAGTTATAGTAGGTGGCTGGGATACACCGGGGAGCTGTTTTTT.

The chain recombines TRBV12-5 with TRBJ2-7; D is unresolved. The CDR3 sequence is 13 residues long. Germline V gene lookup returns CDR1 LGHNT and CDR2 FRNRAP. Trimming removed 4 bases from V and 3 bases from J, with 10 bases in between. CDR3 nucleotide sequence: TGTGCTAGTGGTTCGCCCAACAGCTACGAGCAGTACGTC. Its translation is CASGSPNSYEQYV.

This clonotype was counted many times. This chain joins TRBV5-6 and TRBJ2-7, with D perhaps TRBD1 (6 bases). The CDR3 has 12 residues. CDR1 is SGHDT, CDR2 YYEEEE, per germline. Between the trimmed V and J ends, which lost 4 bases and 4 bases, there was a span of 9 bases. The CDR3 sequence is CASSAGEYEQYV. The CDR3 DNA reads TGTGCCAGCAGCGCAGGGGAGTACGAGCAGTACGTC.

This clonotype has a handful of counts. V gene TRBV4-1 combines with J gene TRBJ1-5, with D tentatively TRBD1 (5 bases). Germline V gives CDR1 MGHRA, CDR2 YSYEKL. V lost 0 bases, J lost 10 bases, and 22 bases lay in between. This CDR3 contains 17 residues. CDR3: CASSQDPAGTESDPQHF. As DNA, the CDR3 is TGCGCCAGCAGCCAAGACCCTGCCGGGACTGAAAGCGACCCCCAGCATTTT.

In its sample, this clonotype was seen a few times. The chain is built from TRBV15 and TRBJ1-5; 10 bases agree with TRBD1. Germline values: CDR1 LNHNV, CDR2 YYDKDF (reference sequence). V shed 5 bases, J shed 1 base, and the junction held 5 bases outside the gene matches. This CDR3 is built from 16 residues. Written as DNA, the CDR3 is TGTGCCACCAGCGGGACAGGGGAATGGAGCAATCAGCCCCAGCATTTT. Amino acids: CATSGTGEWSNQPQHF.

The chain has TRBV29-1 and TRBJ2-3; TRBD2 might be the D (6 bases). Germline V gives CDR1 SQVTM, CDR2 ANQGSEA. This CDR3 contains 12 residues. Trimming pared 8 bases from V and 1 base from J, leaving 10 bases between. The DNA of the CDR3 is TGCAGCCATCGCGGGGGCACAGATACGCAGTATTTT. Protein: CSHRGGTDTQYF.

V and J are TRBV7-2 and TRBJ1-2; a possible D gene is TRBD1 (5 bases). Germline lookup yields CDR1 SGHTA and CDR2 FQGNSA. This CDR3 contains 15 residues. Trimming removed 1 base at V and 7 bases at J, with 16 bases between. CDR3 in DNA: TGTGCCAGCAGCTTAGACGACAGTGCGAGGTCTGGCTACACCTTC. It specifies CASSLDDSARSGYTF.

The J gene is TRBJ2-1, the V gene TRBV4-1, with 10 positions matching TRBD1. Trimming at V came to 4 bases and at J to 6 bases, leaving 6 bases not matched to a gene. This CDR3 has 15 amino acids. The germline CDR1 and CDR2 sequences are MGHRA and YSYEKL. CDR3 region: CASSLSGTGVNEQFF. CDR3 nucleotide sequence: TGCGCCAGCAGCCTGAGTGGGACAGGGGTCAATGAGCAGTTCTTC.

This clonotype was seen only a few times. The chain joins TRBV5-1 to TRBJ2-1; 7 bases match TRBD1. This CDR3 contains 14 residues. Germline V gives CDR1 SGHRS, CDR2 YFSETQ. J lost 5 bases, V lost 5 bases, and 7 bases had no gene match. This CDR3 reads CASRSQGEDNEQFF. The DNA of the CDR3 is TGCGCCAGCAGATCGCAGGGGGAAGACAATGAGCAGTTCTTC.